These 12 T cell receptor beta chains came from one sample sequenced in a study of blood T cells in healthy people across ages. PCR was performed a second time for about 6 to 12 cycles using a sample-barcoded 5' primer and a J-beta primer mix. TCRdb re-called the 5' RACE reads through MiXCR, storing one row per CDR3 protein. The sample has some 1.5 million distinct CDR3 sequences; less than 45% are singletons. The sample consisted of blood. These receptors were obtained from a woman aged 18-35 years in good health.

In its sample, this clonotype was seen a few times. This rearrangement joins TRBV7-2 to TRBJ1-2; TRBD1 matches 11 bases. Germline V gene data show CDR1 as SGHTA and CDR2 as FQGNSA. Trimming at V came to 5 bases and at J to 0 bases, leaving 11 bases not matched to a gene. CDR3 length equals 18 residues. CDR3 DNA: TGTGCCAGCAGCAAAATGCGGACAGGGGGCAGGTCTAACTATGGCTACACCTTC. Translation gives CASSKMRTGGRSNYGYTF.

In its sample, this clonotype was seen once. This chain connects TRBV29-1 to TRBJ2-7; D may be TRBD1 or TRBD2 (7 bases each). Germline CDR1 is SQVTM and CDR2 is ANQGSEA. V shed 2 bases and J shed 3 bases, with 11 bases lying between them. CDR3 length equals 13 residues. This CDR3 reads CSVESGGDYEQYF. DNA for the CDR3: TGCAGCGTTGAATCAGGGGGGGACTACGAGCAGTACTTC.

This sequence joins TRBV18 and TRBJ2-5; no clear D. The J call is doubtful: the DNA matches TRBJ2-7 better. Germline values: CDR1 KGHSH, CDR2 LQKENI. This CDR3 region has 14 residues. The CDR3: CASSPIVPVSEQYF. For the CDR3, the DNA is TGTGCCAGCTCACCAATTGTTCCCGTCTCCGAGCAGTACTTC.

This clonotype occurred a few times. The chain joins TRBV6-5 to TRBJ1-5; TRBD1 matches at 9 bases. The CDR3 is 15 residues long. Germline V gene sequence: CDR1 MNHEY, CDR2 SVGAGI. The trim removed 5 bases at V and 4 bases at J, leaving 6 bases unmatched. The CDR3 nucleotides read TGTGCCAGCAGTGCGGGACAGGGAAGGAATCAGCCCCAGCATTTT. It is translated as CASSAGQGRNQPQHF.

The J gene is TRBJ2-7, the V gene TRBV7-2; D may be TRBD2 (6 bases). This CDR3 has 15 amino acids. Germline CDR1 SGHTA, CDR2 FQGNSA. Trimming left V 1 base short and J 7 bases short, with 17 bases between. The CDR3 loop is CASSLDGLASREQYF. In DNA, the CDR3 is TGTGCCAGCAGCTTAGATGGGCTAGCGTCACGGGAGCAGTACTTC.

The genes are TRBV7-9 and TRBJ2-1, with 11 bases matching TRBD2. This CDR3 has 15 residues. The J segment lost 8 bases and the V segment lost 3 bases, leaving 6 bases of the junction unmatched. Germline assignment: CDR1 SEHNR and CDR2 FQNEAQ (reference sequence). DNA for the CDR3: TGTGCCAGCAGCTTTAAGACTAGCGGGGACGATGAGCAGTTCTTC. Its translation is CASSFKTSGDDEQFF.

The chain employs TRBV28 and TRBJ1-2; 8 nucleotides agree with TRBD1. The junction had 5 bases not matched to a gene; V was cut back by 7 bases and J by 4 bases. From germline, CDR1 is MDHEN and CDR2 SYDVKM. The CDR3 has 13 residues. CDR3 sequence reads: CASITTGAYGYTF. CDR3 bases: TGTGCCAGCATTACGACAGGGGCCTATGGCTACACCTTC.

This clonotype was counted once. The genes are TRBV7-9 and TRBJ2-1; 16 bases are a match to TRBD2. V trimming: 6 bases; J trimming: 9 bases; junction bases outside the gene matches: 8. The V gene's germline CDR1 is SEHNR and CDR2 FQNEAQ (reference sequence). The CDR3 has 16 amino acids. In DNA form, the CDR3 reads TGTGCCAGCAGTCGCCCGGGACTAGCGGGAGGGGGTGAGCAGTTCTTC. This gives the protein CASSRPGLAGGGEQFF.

The chain joins TRBV12-3 or TRBV12-4 to TRBJ2-1, with a possible D match to TRBD1 (6 bases). The CDR3 loop spans 11 amino acids. Trimming took off 6 bases at V and 14 bases at J, with 14 bases between the two ends. The CDR3 is CASSQGLGEFF. The CDR3 region has the DNA TGTGCCAGCAGCCAGGGGTTGGGGGAGTTCTTC.

The chain combines TRBV10-3 with TRBJ1-2; D call uncertain. Germline V lookup: CDR1 ENHRY, CDR2 SYGVKD. This CDR3 comprises 12 residues. The germline V and J ends were trimmed by 7 bases and 2 bases, with 8 bases remaining between them. The chain's CDR3 is CAITSGNYGYTF. CDR3 in DNA: TGTGCCATCACGTCGGGGAACTATGGCTACACCTTC.

This chain uses TRBV4-1 with TRBJ2-5; D unclear. Trimming stripped 2 bases from V and 1 base from J, with 8 bases between. This CDR3 is 14 amino acids long. From germline, CDR1 is MGHRA and CDR2 YSYEKL. CDR3 in DNA: TGCGCCAGCAGCCAAACAGAACTCCAAGAGACCCAGTACTTC. It encodes CASSQTELQETQYF.

Here the CDR3 reads CASSLVGASGRQTDTQYF. The CDR3 DNA sequence: TGTGCCAGCAGCTTAGTAGGTGCTAGCGGGAGACAAACAGATACGCAGTATTTT. The chain carries TRBV7-9 and TRBJ2-3; 10 positions match TRBD2. V lost 1 base, J lost 3 bases, and 10 bases stayed unmatched. The germline gives CDR1 SEHNR, CDR2 FQNEAQ (reference sequence). This CDR3 contains 18 residues.